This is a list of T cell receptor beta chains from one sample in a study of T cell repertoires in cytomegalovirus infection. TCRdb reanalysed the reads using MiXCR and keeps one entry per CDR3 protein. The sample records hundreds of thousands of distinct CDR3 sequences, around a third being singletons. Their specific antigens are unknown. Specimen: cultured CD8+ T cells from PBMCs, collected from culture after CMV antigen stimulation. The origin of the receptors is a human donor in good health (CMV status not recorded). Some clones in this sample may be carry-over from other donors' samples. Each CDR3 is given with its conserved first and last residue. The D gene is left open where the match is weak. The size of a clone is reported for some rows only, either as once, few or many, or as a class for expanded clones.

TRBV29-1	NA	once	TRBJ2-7	CSVEEGGLGPYEQYF	TGCAGCGTTGAAGAGGGTGGCTTAGGCCCCTACGAGCAGTACTTC
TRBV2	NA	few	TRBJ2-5	CASSESSTQETQYF	TGTGCCAGCAGTGAAAGCTCTACCCAAGAGACCCAGTACTTC
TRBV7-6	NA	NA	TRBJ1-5	CASSFGPRDNQPQHF	TGTGCCAGCAGCTTCGGACCCAGGGACAATCAGCCCCAGCATTTT
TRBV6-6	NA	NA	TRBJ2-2	CASPAGGTGELFF	TGTGCCTCCCCGGCAGGGGGGACCGGGGAGCTGTTTTTT
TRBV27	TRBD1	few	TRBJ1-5	CASSAGGTRQPQHF	TGTGCCAGCAGCGCAGGGGGGACTAGACAGCCCCAGCATTTT
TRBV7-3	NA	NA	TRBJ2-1	CASSPQGSHNEQFF	TGTGCCAGCAGTCCACAGGGTTCCCACAATGAGCAGTTCTTC
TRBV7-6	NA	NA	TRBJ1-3	CASSLSQAGSSGNTIYF	TGTGCCAGCAGCTTATCGCAGGCGGGAAGCTCTGGAAACACCATATATTTT
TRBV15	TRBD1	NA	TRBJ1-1	CATISTGVITEAFF	TGTGCCACCATCTCGACAGGGGTGATCACTGAAGCTTTCTTT
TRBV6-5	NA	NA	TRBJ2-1	CASSLPPLHPGLRNEQFF	TGTGCCAGCAGTCTTCCCCCTTTACATCCGGGACTTCGAAATGAGCAGTTCTTC
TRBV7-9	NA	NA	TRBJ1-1	CASSSLDRNTEAFF	TGTGCCAGCAGTTCCCTGGACAGGAACACTGAAGCTTTCTTT
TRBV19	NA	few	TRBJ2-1	CASSFKSSYNEQFF	TGTGCCAGTAGTTTCAAGAGCTCCTACAATGAGCAGTTCTTC
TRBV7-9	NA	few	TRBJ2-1	CASSLRANYGSSYNEQFF	TGTGCCAGCAGCTTACGTGCTAATTACGGAAGCTCCTACAATGAGCAGTTCTTC
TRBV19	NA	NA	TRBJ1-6	CASSKGLINSPLHF	TGTGCCAGTAGCAAAGGACTCATAAATTCACCCCTCCACTTT